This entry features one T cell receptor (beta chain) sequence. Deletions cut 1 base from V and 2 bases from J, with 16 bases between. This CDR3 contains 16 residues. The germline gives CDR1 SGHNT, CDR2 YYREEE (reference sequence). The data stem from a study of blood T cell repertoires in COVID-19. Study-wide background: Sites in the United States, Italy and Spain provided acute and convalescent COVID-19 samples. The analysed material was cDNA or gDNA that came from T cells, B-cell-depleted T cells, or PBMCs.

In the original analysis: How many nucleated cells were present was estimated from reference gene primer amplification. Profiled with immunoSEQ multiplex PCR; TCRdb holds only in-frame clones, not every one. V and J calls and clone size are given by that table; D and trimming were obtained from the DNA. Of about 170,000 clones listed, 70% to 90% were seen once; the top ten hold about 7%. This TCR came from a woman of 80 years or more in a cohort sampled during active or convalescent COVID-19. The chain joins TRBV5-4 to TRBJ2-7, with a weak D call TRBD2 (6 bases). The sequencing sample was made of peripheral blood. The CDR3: CASSLSTVTSPYEQYF. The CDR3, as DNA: TGTGCCAGCAGCTTGAGTACAGTAACTAGCCCCTACGAGCAGTACTTC.